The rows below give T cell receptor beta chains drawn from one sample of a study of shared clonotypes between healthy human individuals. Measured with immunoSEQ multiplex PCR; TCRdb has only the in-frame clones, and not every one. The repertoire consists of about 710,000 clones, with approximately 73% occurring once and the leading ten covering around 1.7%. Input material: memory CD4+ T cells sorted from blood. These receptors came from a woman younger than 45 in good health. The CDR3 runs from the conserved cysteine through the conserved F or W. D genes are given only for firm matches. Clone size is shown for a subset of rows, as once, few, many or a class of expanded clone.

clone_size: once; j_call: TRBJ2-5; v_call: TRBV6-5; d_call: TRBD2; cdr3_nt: TGTGCCAGCAGCACGGGACTAGCGTTTCAAGAGACCCAGTACTTC; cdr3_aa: CASSTGLAFQETQYF
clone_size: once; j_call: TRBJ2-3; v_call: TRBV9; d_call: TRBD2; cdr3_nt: TGTGCCAGCAGCGTAGTTTCTAGCGGGAGTACGCAGTATTTT; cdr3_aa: CASSVVSSGSTQYF
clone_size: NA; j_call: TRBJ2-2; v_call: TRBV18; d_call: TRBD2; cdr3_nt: TGTGCCAGCTACGCCGGGACTAGCGGGAGGACCGGGGAGCTGTTTTTT; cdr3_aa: CASYAGTSGRTGELFF
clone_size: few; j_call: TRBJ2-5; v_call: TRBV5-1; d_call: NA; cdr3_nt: TGCGCCAGCAGCTTAGGGGTGGGGACGGAGACCCAGTACTTC; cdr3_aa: CASSLGVGTETQYF
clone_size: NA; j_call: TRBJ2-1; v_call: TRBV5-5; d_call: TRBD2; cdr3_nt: TGTGCCAGCAGCTTGACAGGGACTAGCCCTTCGTTCTTC; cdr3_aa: CASSLTGTSPSFF
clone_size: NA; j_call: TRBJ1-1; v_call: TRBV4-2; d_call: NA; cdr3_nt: TGTGCCAGCAGCTGGGAGGGACCCGCGAACACTGAAGCTTTCTTT; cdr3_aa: CASSWEGPANTEAFF
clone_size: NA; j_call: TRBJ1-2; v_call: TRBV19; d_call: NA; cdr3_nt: TGTGCCAGTAGTATCGGGGAGGGAGTGGCGCGTGGCTACACCTTC; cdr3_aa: CASSIGEGVARGYTF
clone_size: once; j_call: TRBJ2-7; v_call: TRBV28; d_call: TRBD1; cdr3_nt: TGTGCCAGCAGTTCCCCGACGCGGACAGGGAGAGAGCAGTACTTC; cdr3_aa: CASSSPTRTGREQYF
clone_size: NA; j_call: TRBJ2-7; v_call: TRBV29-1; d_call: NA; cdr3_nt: TGCAGCGTCATACCCCACACGAGCTACGAGCAGTACTTC; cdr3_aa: CSVIPHTSYEQYF
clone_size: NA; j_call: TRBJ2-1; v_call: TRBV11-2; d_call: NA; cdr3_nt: TGTGCCAGCAGCCGCCAAACTGAGCAGTTCTTC; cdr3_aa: CASSRQTEQFF
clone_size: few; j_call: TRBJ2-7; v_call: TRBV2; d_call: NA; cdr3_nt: TGTGCCAGCACCTTGATAGACGGGAGCTACGAGCAGTACTTC; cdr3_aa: CASTLIDGSYEQYF
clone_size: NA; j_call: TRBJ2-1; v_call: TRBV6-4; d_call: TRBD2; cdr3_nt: TGTGCCAGCAGTTCCTATAGGACTAGCGGGCCCGGCGAGATTAATGAGCAGTTCTTC; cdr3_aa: CASSSYRTSGPGEINEQFF
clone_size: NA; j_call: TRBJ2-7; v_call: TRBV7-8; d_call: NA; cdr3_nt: TGTGCCAGCAGCTTAGCGGGAGGCACCTACGAGCAGTACTTC; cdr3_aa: CASSLAGGTYEQYF
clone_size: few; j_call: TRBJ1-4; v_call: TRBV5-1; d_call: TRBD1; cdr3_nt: TGCGCCAGCAGCTCAGGACAGGGGAATGAAAAACTGTTTTTT; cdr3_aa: CASSSGQGNEKLFF
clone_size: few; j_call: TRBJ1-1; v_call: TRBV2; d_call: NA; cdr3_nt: TGTGCCAGCAGGGAGGCTGAAGCTTTCTTT; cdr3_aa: CASREAEAFF
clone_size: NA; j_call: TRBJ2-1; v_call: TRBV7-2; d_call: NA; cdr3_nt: TGTGCCAGCAGCGACGGGCCGGGATACAATGAGCAGTTCTTC; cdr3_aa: CASSDGPGYNEQFF